This T cell receptor (beta chain) was sequenced for a study of human T cells and chemical hapten exposure. Study details: Diagnoses of alopecia areata, totalis or universalis occurred in mostly female patients. Across samples, TCR yields varied, mostly owing to small differences in pooled library volumes. Study-wide points: It was expanded TCRs that formed significantly more large CDR3 similarity clusters than controls did.

TCRdb re-derived calls from the RACE reads in MiXCR, one entry per CDR3 protein. The sample yields around 110,000 distinct CDR3 sequences, less than 15% seen once. CDR3 length: 15 residues. Germline values: CDR1 SGHRS, CDR2 YFSETQ. V gave up 1 base and J gave up 6 bases; unmatched junction bases: 8. Time point noted: pre-sensitization, week 0. Treatment denoted: therapeutic diphenylcyclopropenone sensitization with weekly scalp DPC. This clonotype turned up a few times. Its antigen is undetermined. This TCR was sampled from a woman aged 45-59 years with alopecia areata. Some clones in this sample may be carry-over from other donors' samples. Sequenced here: whole blood, sampled in connection with sensitization to the hapten diphenylcyclopropenone (DPC). The V and J genes are TRBV5-1 and TRBJ2-7; 9 bases align to TRBD1. The CDR3 sequence: CASSLTGGAKGEQYF. The CDR3 DNA reads TGCGCCAGCAGCTTGACAGGGGGCGCGAAAGGCGAGCAGTACTTC.